The following is a T cell receptor beta chain sequence with its context. The data were produced by immunoSEQ multiplex PCR, yet TCRdb's version contains in-frame clones alone and is incomplete. This table has tens of thousands of clones, approximately 92% appearing once. The V gene's germline CDR1 is MNHEY and CDR2 SMNVEV (reference sequence). Trimming removed 0 bases from V and 3 bases from J, with 14 bases in between. The CDR3 runs 16 residues. The data originate from a study of T cell changes during pregnancy in multiple sclerosis. The material was CD8+ T cells from peripheral blood mononuclear cells, obtained in the third trimester of pregnancy. This TCR came from a female donor with multiple sclerosis, enrolled in a pregnancy study. The genes are TRBV27 and TRBJ2-5; D ambiguous. Written as DNA, the CDR3 is TGTGCCAGCAGTTTATCGATTCCCCCTCGGGAAGAGACCCAGTACTTC. As protein: CASSLSIPPREETQYF.